This T cell receptor beta chain was found in a study of PD-L1 blockade in urothelial cancer (dated by TCRdb to about 2017). Background for the entire study: Therapy was started in the mid-2010s for all patients, and atezolizumab 1,200 mg was administered intravenously every 3 weeks. About nine tenths of the roughly 29 patients were identified as males with urothelial cancer of bladder origin, and a prior smoking history was reported by 18 of 29 patients. An ECOG performance status of 0 or 1 was recorded for the patients, and 0 to 3 prior chemotherapy regimens had been received by the patients. Blood samples were analyzed 3 weeks after the start of treatment (second dose) and 6 weeks after the start of treatment. Blood samples gave a median of around 140,000 T cells and roughly 83,000 unique TCRs, with a median clonality of approximately 0.08. An exploratory multi-omic analysis was conducted of the somatic, immune and clinical correlates of response to PD-L1 blockade with atezolizumab in urothelial cancer. Pretreatment tumor samples, along with matched peripheral blood serially collected before and after atezolizumab treatment, were subjected to TCR sequencing. Durable clinical benefit meant progression-free survival longer than 6 months, and TCR features were also tested against progression-free and overall survival. In the same patients, pretreatment tumors underwent whole exome sequencing and RNA sequencing in addition to TCR sequencing. Eight to ten patients achieved durable clinical benefit and about 22 did not. Approximately 30 patients had pretreatment blood TCR-seq, around 25 had at least one posttreatment blood collection, and around 25 had tumor TCR-seq. Here is what the overall study found, with its caveats: A pretreatment peripheral blood TCR clonality below the median was linked to improved progression-free and overall survival. Among patients with durable benefit, tumor-associated TCR clones showed greater expansion in peripheral blood 3 weeks after treatment started (n ≈ 23, p = 0.022). Because of the small sample size (n ≈ 29) and the many exploratory analyses performed, the results are intended to be regarded as hypothesis-generating.

Note on this clone: Its antigen remains unidentified. The sample holds no much larger clone one base away, and base qualities are not on file.

The germline V gene supplies CDR1 MNHNS and CDR2 SASEGT. From the cysteine up to the phenylalanine, the CDR3 has a length of 15 residues. The entry retains the CDR3 DNA only, 45 bases that are in frame from base 1. Trimming costs V 2 bases and J 8 bases, and their ends lie 15 bases apart. Synthetic TCR analog templates were spiked into each PCR so that absolute template abundance could be estimated from read counts. The immunoSEQ assay used bias-controlled V and J gene primers to amplify TCRbeta CDR3 regions from genomic DNA. Rearranged TCRbeta segments were sequenced at approximately 20X coverage. The study's own analysis went as follows. Clustering was used to correct sequencing errors, and CDR3s were annotated against IMGT so that V, D and J genes could be assigned. Downstream analyses used only productive TCRbeta rearrangements, leaving out any out-of-frame or stop-codon sequences. To compute clonality, Shannon entropy was normalized by the log of the number of unique productive sequences and then subtracted from one. Clones differing between time points or between blood and tumor were identified by Fisher's exact test with Benjamini-Hochberg correction at adjusted p below 0.01. TCRdb mirrors the immuneACCESS table, restricted to in-frame sequences. Some clones are absent from its copies; in checked studies, under half trace to an unresolved V gene, and the reason for the others is unknown. From that table come the V and J calls and clone size; the DNA was used to work out D and trimming. For this sample there are approximately 79,000 clones; 75% to 95% appear just once. About 0.91% of the sample is in the top ten clones.

The time point label here, explained by the study, means: peripheral blood 6 weeks after treatment start. A cohort of more than 25 patients with locally advanced or metastatic urothelial carcinoma, treated at Memorial Sloan Kettering on a trial protocol, was included. Peripheral blood mononuclear cells were collected pretreatment and during treatment, with between 1 and 8 total time points obtained per patient. The Qiagen DNeasy Blood extraction kit was used to purify genomic DNA from total PBMCs and tumor samples. Collected pretreatment and during treatment, PBMCs were isolated and stored as previously described.

This chain joins TRBV6-1 to TRBJ1-4, with no D gene named confidently. The sample in question was PBMCs, obtained around atezolizumab (anti-PD-L1) treatment. The TCR was taken from a woman aged 80 or over with urothelial cancer. The CDR3 reads CASSESDGREEKLFF. The DNA sequence is TGTGCCAGCAGTGAATCCGATGGGAGAGAAGAAAAACTGTTTTTT.